The 12 T cell receptor beta chains below were found in one sample sequenced in a study of cytomegalovirus exposure and HLA in healthy donors. Vbeta (60) and Jbeta (13) primers were used in the PCR. TCRdb's copy holds only in-frame clones and misses some; the assay was immunoSEQ multiplex PCR. The repertoire holds 55,000 to 65,000 clones, with around 81% as singletons. Sample: PBMCs. The source is a male donor in good health and CMV-seronegative.

This chain connects TRBV5-4 to TRBJ2-1, with D uncertain. Trimming took off 4 bases at V and 0 bases at J, with 11 bases between the two ends. The CDR3 consists of 15 residues. Germline V gene data show CDR1 as SGHNT and CDR2 as YYREEE (reference sequence). The CDR3 reads CASSGDTSSYNEQFF. The CDR3 DNA reads as TGTGCCAGCAGCGGTGACACGAGCTCCTACAATGAGCAGTTCTTC.

The chain links TRBV5-1 to TRBJ1-1, with 7 bases aligning to TRBD1. There are 16 residues in the CDR3. Germline V CDR1 and CDR2: SGHRS, YFSETQ. With 6 bases clipped from V and 1 base from J, the junction kept 12 bases outside the gene matches. CDR3 DNA: TGCGCCAGCACCAAAGGGGCAGGGGGAACGAACACTGAAGCTTTCTTT. This codes for CASTKGAGGTNTEAFF.

V gene TRBV28 combines with J gene TRBJ2-7; perhaps TRBD1 as D (8 bases). The CDR3 is 12 residues long. The ends were cut back, 5 bases at V and 7 bases at J, with 12 bases in the middle. Germline V gene sequence: CDR1 MDHEN, CDR2 SYDVKM. CDR3 in amino acids: CASSKQGGEQYF. Written as DNA, the CDR3 is TGTGCCAGCAGTAAACAGGGGGGGGAGCAGTACTTC. Variable domain in full (rest from reference TRBV28 and TRBJ2-7): DVKVTQSSRYLVKRTGEKVFLECVQDMDHENMFWYRQDPGLGLRLIYFSYDVKMKEKGDIPEGYSVSREKKERFSLILESASTNQTSMYLCASSKQGGEQYFGPGTRLTVT.

The chain employs TRBV6-1 and TRBJ1-2; the match to TRBD1 covers 7 bases. Trimming took 6 bases from V and 1 from J; bases not matched to a gene: 8. The CDR3 covers 15 residues. CDR1 and CDR2 (germline): MNHNS, SASEGT. CDR3: CASSVQGGGNYGYTF. CDR3 bases: TGTGCCAGCAGCGTTCAGGGGGGTGGTAACTATGGCTACACCTTC.

V is TRBV7-9 and J is TRBJ2-7; the D is unclear. Trimming cost V 2 bases and J 2 bases, with 7 bases left between them. This CDR3 has 13 residues. Germline V CDR1 and CDR2: SEHNR, FQNEAQ (reference sequence). CDR3 sequence (DNA): TGTGCCAGCAGCTTATCAGACACCTACGAGCAGTACTTC. Protein product: CASSLSDTYEQYF.

The V gene is TRBV7-3, the J gene TRBJ1-1; D uncertain. V was trimmed by 2 bases and J by 4 bases, leaving 8 bases between them. This CDR3 spans 13 amino acids. Germline CDR1 reads SGHTA; CDR2 reads FQGTGA. In DNA form, the CDR3 reads TGTGCCAGCAGCTTACCCGGGTTCACTGAAGCTTTCTTT. Residues: CASSLPGFTEAFF.

The chain is built from TRBV6-6 and TRBJ2-3, with TRBD2 matching over 10 bases. V was pared by 8 bases and J by 2 bases, with 4 bases of the junction left unmatched. Germline values: CDR1 MNHNY, CDR2 SVGAGI (reference sequence). The CDR3 covers 14 residues. CDR3 residues: CASRGTSVTDTQYF. The CDR3 DNA reads as TGTGCCAGCCGAGGGACTAGCGTCACAGATACGCAGTATTTT.

The chain has TRBV30 and TRBJ1-1; D is undetermined. CDR3 length: 14 amino acids. The V end was cut by 1 base, the J end by 0 bases, with 9 bases between. Germline V gives CDR1 GTSNPN, CDR2 SVGIG (reference sequence). For the CDR3, the DNA is TGTGCCTGGAGTGGTGTAGTCATGAACACTGAAGCTTTCTTT. Amino acids: CAWSGVVMNTEAFF.

The chain couples TRBV19 to TRBJ1-1; D is unresolved. V shed 6 bases and J shed 5 bases, with 10 bases lying between them. The CDR3 runs 12 residues. Germline loops: CDR1 LNHDA, CDR2 SQIVND (reference sequence). The CDR3 reads CASRRGRTEAFF. CDR3 nucleotide sequence: TGTGCCAGTAGACGAGGGAGGACTGAAGCTTTCTTT. The full variable domain, in which reference TRBV19 and TRBJ1-1 provide the parts outside the CDR3, is DGGITQSPKYLFRKEGQNVTLSCEQNLNHDAMYWYRQDPGQGLRLIYYSQIVNDFQKGDIAEGYSVSREKKESFPLTVTSAQKNPTAFYLCASRRGRTEAFFGQGTRLTVV.

The gene calls are TRBV2 and TRBJ2-2; D perhaps matches TRBD2 (7 bases). This CDR3 contains 16 residues. V lost 8 bases and J lost 6, with 22 bases in between. Germline V gene data show CDR1 as SNHLY and CDR2 as FYNNEI. CDR3 sequence (DNA): TGTGCCAGCGGCCGTTGGGGAGGGGGGGCGTCCGGGGAGCTGTTTTTT. This sequence encodes CASGRWGGGASGELFF.

The rearrangement joins TRBV15 to TRBJ2-3; TRBD1 aligns across 7 bases. This CDR3 is built from 15 residues. The V segment lost 0 bases and the J segment 4 bases; nucleotides outside the gene matches: 4. Germline lookup yields CDR1 LNHNV and CDR2 YYDKDF (reference sequence). DNA for the CDR3: TGTGCCACCAGCAGAGATAGGGGGCCCGCAGATACGCAGTATTTT. It specifies CATSRDRGPADTQYF.

Concerning this clone: Distinct nucleotide sequences in the sample also encode this CDR3. The V call is TRBV5-1, the J call TRBJ1-2; 10 bases fit TRBD1. The V and J ends lost 4 bases and 3 bases, in that order; junction bases with no gene match: 3. CDR1 and CDR2 from the germline V gene are SGHRS and YFSETQ. The CDR3 covers 14 residues. DNA of the CDR3: TGCGCCAGCAGCCTTGGACAGGGGGACTATGGCTACACCTTC. It translates to CASSLGQGDYGYTF.